Listed here are 15 T cell receptor beta chains from one sample, sequenced in a study of response to subunit inactivated influenza vaccine. TCRdb reprocessed the RT-PCR reads via MiXCR and lists one record per CDR3 protein. The profile shows 400,000 to 650,000 distinct CDR3 sequences, approximately 7.2% of them singletons. Sequencing used PBMCs from blood, obtained roughly 24 months after vaccination. The receptors originated from a man aged 45 to 70 who received an inactivated influenza vaccine.

The CDR3 loop reads CASTSYLNTGELFF. The CDR3 coding sequence is TGTGCCAGCACCTCATACCTGAACACCGGGGAGCTGTTTTTT. V usage is TRBV28 and J usage is TRBJ2-2; the D is unclear. Germline V gene data show CDR1 as MDHEN and CDR2 as SYDVKM. The CDR3 runs 14 residues. Trimming removed 7 bases from V and 1 base from J, with 10 bases in between.

The chain is built from TRBV3-1 and TRBJ2-6, with D unresolved. Germline lookup yields CDR1 LGHDT and CDR2 YNNKEL (reference sequence). V lost 4 bases to trimming and J lost 4 bases, with 8 bases between them. The CDR3 extends over 14 amino acids. This CDR3 reads CASSPLFGANVLTF. The CDR3 DNA reads TGTGCCAGCAGCCCCCTTTTCGGGGCCAACGTCCTGACTTTC. The full variable domain, completed using reference TRBV3-1 and TRBJ2-6, is DTAVSQTPKYLVTQMGNDKSIKCEQNLGHDTMYWYKQDSKKFLKIMFSYNNKELIINETVPNRFSPKSPDKAHLNLHINSLELGDSAVYFCASSPLFGANVLTFGAGSRLTVL.

The chain uses TRBV14 and TRBJ2-6; 12 nucleotides align to TRBD1. The germline V gene encodes CDR1 SGHDN and CDR2 FVKESK. V trimming: 2 bases; J trimming: 3 bases; junction bases outside the gene matches: 5. CDR3 length equals 18 residues. The CDR3 is CASSQPGQGANGANVLTF. The DNA for the CDR3 is TGTGCCAGCAGCCAACCGGGACAGGGGGCTAATGGGGCCAACGTCCTGACTTTC.

This clonotype has only a few counts. The V call is TRBV11-2, the J call TRBJ2-1; 14 bases match TRBD2. Germline lookup yields CDR1 SGHAT and CDR2 FQNNGV. V was clipped by 5 bases and J by 9 bases; unmatched bases: 3. This CDR3 has 14 residues. The CDR3 sequence is CASSAGLAGVEQFF. CDR3 bases: TGTGCCAGCAGCGCGGGACTAGCGGGGGTTGAGCAGTTCTTC.

This clonotype was detected many times. The chain employs TRBV11-2 and TRBJ2-7; TRBD1 matches at 9 bases. The CDR3 loop spans 15 amino acids. Germline loops: CDR1 SGHAT, CDR2 FQNNGV. J was trimmed by 4 bases and V by 2 bases; bases with no gene match: 6. The CDR3 spells CASSLTDRGRYEQYF. In DNA form, the CDR3 reads TGTGCCAGCAGCTTAACGGACAGGGGCAGATACGAGCAGTACTTC.

DNA of the CDR3: TGTGCCAGCAGCTTGGGGACGACGGACATTCAGTACTTC. Amino acids: CASSLGTTDIQYF. The rearrangement uses TRBV5-6 and TRBJ2-4; D remains ambiguous. Per germline, CDR1 SGHDT and CDR2 YYEEEE. V was clipped by 0 bases and J by 8 bases, with 9 bases between them. This CDR3 has 13 amino acids.

The J gene is TRBJ1-1, the V gene TRBV20-1, with a weak D call TRBD1 (5 bases). The germline V gene encodes CDR1 DFQATT and CDR2 SNEGSKA (reference sequence). The CDR3 has 12 amino acids. V lost 5 bases and J lost 4, with 11 bases in between. The CDR3 is CSAWDPGTEAFF. CDR3 DNA sequence: TGCAGTGCTTGGGACCCTGGCACTGAAGCTTTCTTT.

The chain recombines TRBV5-1 with TRBJ2-1, with a tentative D call TRBD1 (6 bases). The germline V gene encodes CDR1 SGHRS and CDR2 YFSETQ. The CDR3 runs 19 residues. Trimming pared 4 bases from V and 0 bases from J, leaving 23 bases between. The CDR3 sequence is CASSRQGTFQLSSYNEQFF. The CDR3 bases are TGCGCCAGCAGCCGGCAGGGGACATTCCAATTAAGCTCCTACAATGAGCAGTTCTTC.

In this sample, this clonotype turned up many times. CDR3 residues: CASSLEQAYNEQFF. CDR3 DNA: TGCGCCAGCAGCTTGGAACAGGCCTACAATGAGCAGTTCTTC. V usage is TRBV5-1 and J usage is TRBJ2-1, with D possibly matching TRBD1 (5 bases). This CDR3 has 14 residues. CDR1 and CDR2 from the germline V gene are SGHRS and YFSETQ. With 0 bases removed from V and 2 bases from J, the gap between germline ends came to 6 bases.

This clonotype was found a few times. The V gene is TRBV27, the J gene TRBJ2-1, with 14 bases identical to TRBD2. The V and J ends lost 0 bases and 9 bases, in that order; junction bases with no gene match: 7. The CDR3 covers 17 residues. Germline V CDR1 and CDR2: MNHEY, SMNVEV (reference sequence). Here the CDR3 DNA reads TGTGCCAGCAGTTTATCCCTGACTAGCGGGAGGGCCGCTGAGCAGTTCTTC. Protein: CASSLSLTSGRAAEQFF.

There are a few counts of this clonotype. The chain carries TRBV15 and TRBJ2-1; D gene uncertain. V dropped 8 bases and J dropped 2 bases, with 10 bases sitting between them. The CDR3 runs 13 residues. Germline V gene lookup returns CDR1 LNHNV and CDR2 YYDKDF (reference sequence). The CDR3 nucleotides are TGTGCCACCGGCACCCTTGCCTACAATGAGCAGTTCTTC. It encodes CATGTLAYNEQFF.

This clonotype was counted only a few times. V usage is TRBV4-3 and J usage is TRBJ2-5; 11 bases align to TRBD2. V was pared by 3 bases and J by 4 bases, with 4 bases of the junction left unmatched. This CDR3 is 15 amino acids long. CDR1 is LGHNA, CDR2 YSLEER, per germline. The CDR3 reads CASSQTGTSGETQYF. CDR3 bases: TGCGCCAGCAGCCAGACCGGGACTAGCGGAGAGACCCAGTACTTC.

This clonotype was observed at least ten times. The chain is built from TRBV10-3 and TRBJ1-1; D is uncertain. The CDR3 length is 12 residues. With 6 bases removed from V and 8 bases from J, the gap between germline ends came to 13 bases. Germline V CDR1 and CDR2: ENHRY, SYGVKD. The CDR3 bases are TGTGCCATCAGGTCGACAAACTGGGAAGCTTTCTTT. Amino acids: CAIRSTNWEAFF.

Of note for this clonotype: Possible read error: a much larger clone is one base away. As the CDR3 is not closed by the conserved phenylalanine or tryptophan, this likely results from a read error. The chain employs TRBV12-3 or TRBV12-4 and TRBJ2-3; D gene unclear. Trimming shortened V by 3 bases and J by 3 bases, and 10 bases separated the two germline ends. The CDR3 extends over 14 amino acids. CDR3: CASSLLSRTDTQYL. The CDR3 coding sequence is TGTGCCAGCAGTTTGTTGTCCAGGACAGATACGCAGTATCTT.

This clonotype appeared many times. One junction end disagrees with the germline gene, perhaps due to a read error. V and J are TRBV5-1 and TRBJ2-7; D perhaps matches TRBD1 (6 bases). CDR3 length: 14 residues. Looked up from germline, CDR1 is SGHRS and CDR2 is YFSETQ. The CDR3 coding sequence is TGTGCCAGCAGCTTAGCACAGGGCTCCTACGAGCAGTACTTC. Its protein is CASSLAQGSYEQYF.